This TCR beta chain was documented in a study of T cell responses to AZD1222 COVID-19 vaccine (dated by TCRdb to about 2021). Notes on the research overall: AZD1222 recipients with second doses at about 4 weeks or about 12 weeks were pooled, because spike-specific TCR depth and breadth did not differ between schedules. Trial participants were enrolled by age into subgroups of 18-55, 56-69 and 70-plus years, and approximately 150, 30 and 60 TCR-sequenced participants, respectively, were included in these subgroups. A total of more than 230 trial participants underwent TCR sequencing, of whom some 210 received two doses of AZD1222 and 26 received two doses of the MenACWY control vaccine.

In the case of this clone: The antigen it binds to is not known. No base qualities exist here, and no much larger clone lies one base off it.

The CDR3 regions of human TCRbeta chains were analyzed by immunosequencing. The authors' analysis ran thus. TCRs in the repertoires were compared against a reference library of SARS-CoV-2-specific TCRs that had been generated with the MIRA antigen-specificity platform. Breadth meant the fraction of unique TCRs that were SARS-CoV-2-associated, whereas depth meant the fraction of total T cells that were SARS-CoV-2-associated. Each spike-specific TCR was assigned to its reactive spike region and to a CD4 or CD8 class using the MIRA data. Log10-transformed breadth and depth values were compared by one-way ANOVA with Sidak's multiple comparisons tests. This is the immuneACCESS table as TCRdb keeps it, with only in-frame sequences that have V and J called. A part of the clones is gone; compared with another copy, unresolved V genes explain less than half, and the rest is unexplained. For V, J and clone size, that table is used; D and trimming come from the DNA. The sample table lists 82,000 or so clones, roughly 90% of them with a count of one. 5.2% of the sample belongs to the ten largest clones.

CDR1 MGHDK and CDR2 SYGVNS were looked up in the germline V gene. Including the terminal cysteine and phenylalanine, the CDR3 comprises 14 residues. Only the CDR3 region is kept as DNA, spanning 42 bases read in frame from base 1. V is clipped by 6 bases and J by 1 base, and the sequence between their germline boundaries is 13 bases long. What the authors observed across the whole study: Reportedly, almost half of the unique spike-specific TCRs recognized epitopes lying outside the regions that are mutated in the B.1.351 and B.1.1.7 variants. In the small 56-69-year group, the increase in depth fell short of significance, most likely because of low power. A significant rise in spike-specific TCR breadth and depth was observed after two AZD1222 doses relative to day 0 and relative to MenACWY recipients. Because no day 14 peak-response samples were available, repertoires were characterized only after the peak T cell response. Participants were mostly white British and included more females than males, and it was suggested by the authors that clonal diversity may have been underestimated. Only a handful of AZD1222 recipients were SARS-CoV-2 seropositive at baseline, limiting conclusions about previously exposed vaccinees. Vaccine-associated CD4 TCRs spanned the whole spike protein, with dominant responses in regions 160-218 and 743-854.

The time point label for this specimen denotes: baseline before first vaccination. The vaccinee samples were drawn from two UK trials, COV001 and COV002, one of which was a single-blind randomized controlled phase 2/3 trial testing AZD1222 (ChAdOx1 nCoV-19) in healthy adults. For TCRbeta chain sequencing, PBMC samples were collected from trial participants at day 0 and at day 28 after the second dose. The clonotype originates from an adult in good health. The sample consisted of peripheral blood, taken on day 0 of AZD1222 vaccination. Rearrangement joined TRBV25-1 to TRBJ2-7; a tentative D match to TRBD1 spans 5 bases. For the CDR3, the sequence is CASSENRGSYEQYF. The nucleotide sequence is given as TGTGCCAGCAGCGAAAATAGGGGATCCTACGAGCAGTACTTC.